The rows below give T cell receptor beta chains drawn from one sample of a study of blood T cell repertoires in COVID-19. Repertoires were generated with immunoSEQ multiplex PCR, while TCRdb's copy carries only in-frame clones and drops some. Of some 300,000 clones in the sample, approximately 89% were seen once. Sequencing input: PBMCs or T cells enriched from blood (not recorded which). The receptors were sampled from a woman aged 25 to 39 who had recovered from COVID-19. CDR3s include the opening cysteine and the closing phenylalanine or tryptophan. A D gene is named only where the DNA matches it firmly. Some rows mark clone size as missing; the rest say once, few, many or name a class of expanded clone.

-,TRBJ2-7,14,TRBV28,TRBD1,CASSLAGGLGEQYF,TGTGCCAGCAGTTTAGCAGGGGGCCTGGGCGAGCAGTACTTC
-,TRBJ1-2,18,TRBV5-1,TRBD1,CASSLARPAGGVGYGYTF,TGCGCCAGCAGCTTGGCCCGCCCCGCAGGGGGTGTCGGTTATGGCTACACCTTC
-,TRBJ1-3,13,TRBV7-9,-,CADGGGIRNTIYF,TGTGCCGACGGAGGAGGGATCAGAAACACCATATATTTT
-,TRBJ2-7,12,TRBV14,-,CASSRSSYEQYF,TGTGCCAGCAGCCGTAGCTCCTACGAGCAGTACTTC
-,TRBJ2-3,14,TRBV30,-,CAWILAASTDTQYF,TGTGCCTGGATCTTAGCGGCAAGCACAGATACGCAGTATTTT
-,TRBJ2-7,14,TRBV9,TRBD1,CASSPTGGSYEQYF,TGTGCCAGCAGCCCGACAGGGGGCTCCTACGAGCAGTACTTC
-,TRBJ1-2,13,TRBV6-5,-,CASMAGRFYGYTF,TGTGCCAGCATGGCAGGGAGGTTCTATGGCTACACCTTC
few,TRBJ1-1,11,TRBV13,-,CASSPGTEAFF,TGTGCCAGCAGCCCGGGGACTGAAGCTTTCTTT
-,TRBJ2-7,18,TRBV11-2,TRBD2,CASSPPGLAGVVTYEQYF,TGTGCCAGCAGCCCACCGGGACTAGCGGGAGTAGTGACCTACGAGCAGTACTTC
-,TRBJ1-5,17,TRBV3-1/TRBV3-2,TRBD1,CASSQGDRVDSNQPQHF,TGTGCCAGCAGCCAAGGGGACAGGGTTGATAGCAATCAGCCCCAGCATTTT
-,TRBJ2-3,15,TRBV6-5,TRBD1,CASSLDRGSTDTQYF,TGTGCCAGCAGTTTAGACAGGGGAAGCACAGATACGCAGTATTTT
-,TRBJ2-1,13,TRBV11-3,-,CASSRGGYNEQFF,TGTGCCAGCAGCAGAGGGGGTTACAATGAGCAGTTCTTC
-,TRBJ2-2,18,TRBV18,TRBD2,CASSPQIAGGPGTGELFF,TGTGCCAGCTCACCACAAATAGCGGGAGGGCCCGGGACCGGGGAGCTGTTTTTT
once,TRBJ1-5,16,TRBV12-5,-,CASGLVIGQINQPQHF,TGTGCTAGTGGTTTGGTAATCGGACAGATCAATCAGCCCCAGCATTTT
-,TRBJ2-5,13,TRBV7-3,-,CASSLSLQETQYF,TGTGCCAGCAGCTTATCTTTGCAAGAGACCCAGTACTTC
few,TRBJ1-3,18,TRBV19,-,CASSIDVNRGRRGNTIYF,TGTGCCAGTAGTATTGACGTTAACCGTGGGAGGAGAGGAAACACCATATATTTT
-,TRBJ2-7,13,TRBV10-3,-,CAISEGRTDEQYF,TGTGCCATCAGTGAGGGAAGGACAGACGAGCAGTACTTC
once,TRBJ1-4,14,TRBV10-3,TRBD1,CAIRAGQGGEKLFF,TGTGCCATCAGGGCCGGACAGGGCGGTGAAAAACTGTTTTTT
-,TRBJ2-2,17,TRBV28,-,CASGRTGQLKNTGELFF,TGTGCCAGTGGACGCACGGGACAATTAAAGAACACCGGGGAGCTGTTTTTT
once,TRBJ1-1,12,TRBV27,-,CASSNRGTEAFF,TGTGCCAGCAGCAACCGAGGGACTGAAGCTTTCTTT
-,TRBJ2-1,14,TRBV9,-,CASSEGGFGNEQFF,TGTGCCAGCAGTGAGGGCGGCTTCGGCAATGAGCAGTTCTTC
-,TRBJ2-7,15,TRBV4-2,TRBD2,CASSQELAGFYEQYF,TGTGCCAGCAGCCAAGAACTAGCGGGATTCTACGAGCAGTACTTC